A single sample is the source of the 26 T cell receptor beta chains below, sequenced in a study of OX40 agonist ivuxolimab in advanced cancers. The method was immunoSEQ multiplex PCR; TCRdb's version includes in-frame clones alone and lacks a portion of them. Seen here are 60,000 or so clones, roughly 88% observed once, and the top ten hold around 10%. This specimen was CD4+ or CD8+ T cells sorted from blood, taken in a trial of the OX40 agonist ivuxolimab. The receptor source for this set is an adult with an advanced solid tumor such as melanoma, head and neck, liver or kidney cancer.

This chain uses TRBV2 with TRBJ2-1; 13 nucleotides line up with TRBD2. The V segment lost 9 bases and the J segment 8 bases; nucleotides outside the gene matches: 4. The CDR3 consists of 13 residues. Germline V gene data show CDR1 as SNHLY and CDR2 as FYNNEI. The CDR3 sequence: CASGTSGIDEQFF. The CDR3 DNA reads TGTGCCAGTGGGACTAGCGGGATCGATGAGCAGTTCTTC.

The chain couples TRBV5-6 to TRBJ1-6, with TRBD1 identical over 8 bases. Per the germline V gene, CDR1 is SGHDT and CDR2 is YYEEEE. The length of the CDR3 is 14 residues. V lost 5 bases, J lost 5 bases, and 3 bases stayed unmatched. CDR3 loop: CASRDRGNNSPLHF. Here the CDR3 DNA reads TGTGCCAGCAGAGACAGGGGTAATAATTCACCCCTCCACTTT.

This clone came up a few times. The DNA for the CDR3 is TGTGCCAGCAGTTACTCGAGGGGGTGGCCCTTCCAAGGGCAGTATTTT. Protein: CASSYSRGWPFQGQYF. The chain links TRBV6-5 to TRBJ2-3; weak D call: TRBD1 (6 bases). V shed 0 bases and J shed 11 bases, with 21 bases lying between them. Per germline, CDR1 MNHEY and CDR2 SVGAGI. This CDR3 contains 16 residues.

V is TRBV11-3 and J is TRBJ1-1; D uncertain. Trimming stripped 2 bases from V and 4 bases from J, with 11 bases between. CDR1 is SGHNT, CDR2 YENEEA, per germline. The CDR3 covers 14 residues. The CDR3 DNA follows: TGTGCCAGCAGCTTAACAATCGGTAGCACTGAAGCTTTCTTT. Its protein product is CASSLTIGSTEAFF.

This sequence joins TRBV5-4 and TRBJ1-6; D call uncertain. Per germline, CDR1 SGHNT and CDR2 YYREEE (reference sequence). V lost 4 bases and J lost 6, with 5 bases in between. CDR3 length: 12 residues. The CDR3 protein is CASSPGNSPLHF. The CDR3 nucleotides read TGTGCCAGCAGCCCCGGTAATTCACCCCTCCACTTT.

This clone has more than one count but fewer than ten. This chain links TRBV5-4 with TRBJ1-2; TRBD1 is a possible D gene (6 bases). Trimming shortened V by 5 bases and J by 3 bases, and 14 bases separated the two germline ends. The germline V gene has CDR1 SGHNT and CDR2 YYREEE (reference sequence). The CDR3 is made up of 14 amino acids. CDR3 loop: CASSPNRVDYGYTF. The CDR3, as DNA: TGTGCCAGCAGTCCCAACAGGGTCGACTATGGCTACACCTTC.

The chain combines TRBV6-5 with TRBJ1-2; D gene ambiguous. The CDR3 runs 13 residues. Germline V gene data show CDR1 as MNHEY and CDR2 as SVGAGI. V lost 0 bases and J lost 7, with 9 bases in between. The CDR3 here is CASSYSKGTGYTF. The CDR3 region has the DNA TGTGCCAGCAGTTACTCCAAGGGTACTGGCTACACCTTC.

This clone was recorded once. This sequence joins TRBV30 and TRBJ2-1; 9 positions agree with TRBD2. With 1 base clipped from V and 4 bases from J, the junction kept 8 bases outside the gene matches. The germline V gene encodes CDR1 GTSNPN and CDR2 SVGIG (reference sequence). The length of the CDR3 is 16 residues. The CDR3 here is CAWSAQGLAGYNEQFF. In DNA, the CDR3 is TGTGCCTGGAGTGCCCAGGGTCTAGCGGGATACAATGAGCAGTTCTTC.

This clone was seen just once. The chain uses TRBV28 and TRBJ2-3; 13 positions agree with TRBD2. This CDR3 comprises 16 residues. Trimming cost V 3 bases and J 4 bases; bases outside gene matches: 4. Germline CDR1 reads MDHEN; CDR2 reads SYDVKM. CDR3 loop: CASSFGLAGAADTQYF. CDR3 nucleotide sequence: TGTGCCAGCAGTTTCGGACTAGCGGGAGCAGCAGATACGCAGTATTTT. The full variable domain, in which reference TRBV28 and TRBJ2-3 provide the parts outside the CDR3, is DVKVTQSSRYLVKRTGEKVFLECVQDMDHENMFWYRQDPGLGLRLIYFSYDVKMKEKGDIPEGYSVSREKKERFSLILESASTNQTSMYLCASSFGLAGAADTQYFGPGTRLTVL.

The V call is TRBV19, the J call TRBJ1-1; D possibly corresponds to TRBD1 (5 bases). V lost 3 bases and J 2 bases, leaving 13 bases between the germline ends. CDR3 length: 15 amino acids. The germline CDR1 and CDR2 sequences are LNHDA and SQIVND (reference sequence). In DNA form, the CDR3 reads TGTGCCAGTAGTATCGCTCCGGGGCCCAACACTGAAGCTTTCTTT. Translated, it gives CASSIAPGPNTEAFF.

The chain recombines TRBV29-1 with TRBJ2-3; D unresolved. The V and J ends lost 5 bases and 2 bases respectively, with 8 bases between them. Per germline, CDR1 SQVTM and CDR2 ANQGSEA. This CDR3 is built from 12 residues. The CDR3 is CSVHQITDTQYF. CDR3 DNA sequence: TGCAGCGTTCACCAGATCACAGATACGCAGTATTTT.

The rearrangement joins TRBV2 to TRBJ2-3; TRBD2 matches 14 bases. This CDR3 comprises 16 residues. V lost 6 bases, J lost 6 bases, and 8 bases stayed unmatched. The germline CDR1 and CDR2 sequences are SNHLY and FYNNEI. DNA of the CDR3: TGTGCCAGCAGAGACCTGGGACTAGCGGGAGACGATACGCAGTATTTT. It yields the protein CASRDLGLAGDDTQYF.

The chain carries TRBV6-5 and TRBJ2-5, with D tentatively TRBD2 (6 bases). The germline gives CDR1 MNHEY, CDR2 SVGAGI. There are 16 residues in the CDR3. V lost 4 bases to trimming and J lost 1 base, with 16 bases between them. CDR3 amino acids: CASSSLASATQETQYF. The CDR3 DNA sequence: TGTGCCAGCAGTTCCCTGGCTAGCGCCACCCAAGAGACCCAGTACTTC.

The V and J genes are TRBV15 and TRBJ2-1, with D uncertain. The germline V gene has CDR1 LNHNV and CDR2 YYDKDF (reference sequence). V was shortened by 0 bases and J by 8 bases, with 14 bases between the two germline ends. The CDR3 is 15 residues long. The CDR3 DNA reads TGTGCCACCAGCAGAGATAGAGGTAGCAGCTATGAGCAGTTCTTC. Translation gives CATSRDRGSSYEQFF.

This clone appeared a single time. The rearrangement joins TRBV5-6 to TRBJ2-6; D call uncertain. Between the trimmed V and J ends, which lost 0 bases and 1 base, there was a span of 5 bases. CDR1 is SGHDT, CDR2 YYEEEE, per germline. This CDR3 is 15 amino acids long. CDR3: CASSLEGSGANVLTF. CDR3 nucleotides: TGTGCCAGCAGCTTGGAGGGTTCTGGGGCCAACGTCCTGACTTTC.

This clone was found once. The chain has TRBV19 and TRBJ2-3; TRBD2 matches 10 bases. CDR3 length: 15 amino acids. Trimming took 5 bases from V and 5 from J; bases not matched to a gene: 7. Germline V gives CDR1 LNHDA, CDR2 SQIVND (reference sequence). The CDR3 bases are TGTGCCAGTAGTGGTAGCGGGAGGTGGCTAGATACGCAGTATTTT. Amino acids: CASSGSGRWLDTQYF. The whole variable domain, remainder taken from reference TRBV19 and TRBJ2-3, is DGGITQSPKYLFRKEGQNVTLSCEQNLNHDAMYWYRQDPGQGLRLIYYSQIVNDFQKGDIAEGYSVSREKKESFPLTVTSAQKNPTAFYLCASSGSGRWLDTQYFGPGTRLTVL.

The chain is built from TRBV7-9 and TRBJ2-7; perhaps TRBD2 as D (5 bases). Germline loops: CDR1 SEHNR, CDR2 FQNEAQ (reference sequence). The CDR3 runs 14 residues. V lost 8 bases, J lost 4 bases, and 18 bases lay in between. DNA of the CDR3: TGTGCCAGCGCACCGCCCCGGGGTTTATACGAGCAGTACTTC. Translation: CASAPPRGLYEQYF.

The chain has TRBV5-5 and TRBJ2-5; the D is unclear. V gave up 2 bases and J gave up 3 bases, with 14 bases separating them. The CDR3 has 15 amino acids. Germline CDR1 and CDR2: SGHKS and YYEKEE (reference sequence). CDR3 nucleotides: TGTGCCAGCAGCTTTCTTGGTTTTAGGGAAGAGACCCAGTACTTC. Amino acid sequence: CASSFLGFREETQYF.

This chain joins TRBV7-9 and TRBJ1-5; no firm D call. Per the germline V gene, CDR1 is SEHNR and CDR2 is FQNEAQ (reference sequence). Trimming took 3 bases from V and 7 from J, leaving 13 bases between them. The CDR3 contains 14 residues. CDR3 sequence: CASSLEDPRQPQHF. The CDR3 DNA reads as TGTGCCAGCAGCTTGGAAGATCCACGGCAGCCCCAGCATTTT.

The V gene is TRBV6-1, the J gene TRBJ1-2; D might be TRBD1 (5 bases). The germline CDR1 and CDR2 sequences are MNHNS and SASEGT. The CDR3 has 15 amino acids. Trimming pared 3 bases from V and 2 bases from J, leaving 13 bases between. DNA of the CDR3: TGTGCCAGCAGTGATTTCAGGGAAGTGAACTATGGCTACACCTTC. Translated: CASSDFREVNYGYTF.

The V gene is TRBV5-6, the J gene TRBJ2-5, with a possible D match to TRBD2 (6 bases). Germline V CDR1 and CDR2: SGHDT, YYEEEE. The CDR3 consists of 13 residues. The ends were cut back, 4 bases at V and 5 bases at J, with 12 bases in the middle. The CDR3 bases are TGTGCCAGCAGCGGGACTTCCCCGGAGACCCAGTACTTC. Its translation: CASSGTSPETQYF.

The rearrangement links TRBV19 to TRBJ2-3; 12 positions agree with TRBD1. CDR1 and CDR2 from the germline V gene are LNHDA and SQIVND (reference sequence). The junction had 11 bases not matched to a gene; V was cut back by 5 bases and J by 2 bases. This CDR3 has 18 amino acids. CDR3 DNA: TGTGCCAGTAGTGCCATACTCGGGACAGGGGGCCACACAGATACGCAGTATTTT. It yields the protein CASSAILGTGGHTDTQYF.

J is TRBJ2-1 and V is TRBV7-7, with D possibly matching TRBD1 (6 bases). CDR3 length: 13 residues. Trimming took off 3 bases at V and 6 bases at J, with 9 bases between the two ends. Germline V gives CDR1 SSHAT, CDR2 FNYEAQ (reference sequence). The CDR3 loop is CASSFTGSNEQFF. CDR3 DNA sequence: TGTGCCAGCAGCTTCACAGGGTCCAATGAGCAGTTCTTC.

CDR3 coding DNA: TGTGCCATTGGGGAGGGCGAGCAGTACTTC. Its translation is CAIGEGEQYF. The chain employs TRBV10-3 and TRBJ2-7; 7 bases map to TRBD2. Germline lookup yields CDR1 ENHRY and CDR2 SYGVKD. V lost 9 bases, J lost 6 bases, and 2 bases stayed unmatched. CDR3 size: 10 residues.

The V gene is TRBV13, the J gene TRBJ1-2; TRBD1 matches at 7 bases. Germline V gene lookup returns CDR1 PRHDT and CDR2 FYEKMQ (reference sequence). Germline trimming cut 5 bases from V and 3 bases from J; bases unmatched to any gene: 9. This CDR3 has 15 residues. CDR3 region: CASSPGTASYYGYTF. CDR3 nucleotide sequence: TGTGCCAGCAGCCCTGGGACAGCTTCGTACTATGGCTACACCTTC.

The rearrangement uses TRBV7-2 and TRBJ2-3; 8 bases agree with TRBD2. The V gene's germline CDR1 is SGHTA and CDR2 FQGNSA. V gave up 2 bases and J gave up 2 bases; unmatched junction bases: 6. This CDR3 comprises 16 residues. The CDR3: CASSLMGLEVTDTQYF. The CDR3 DNA reads TGTGCCAGCAGCTTAATGGGACTAGAGGTCACAGATACGCAGTATTTT. Full variable domain (outside the CDR3, taken from reference TRBV7-2 and TRBJ2-3): GAGVSQSPSNKVTEKGKDVELRCDPISGHTALYWYRQSLGQGLEFLIYFQGNSAPDKSGLPSDRFSAERTGGSVSTLTIQRTQQEDSAVYLCASSLMGLEVTDTQYFGPGTRLTVL.